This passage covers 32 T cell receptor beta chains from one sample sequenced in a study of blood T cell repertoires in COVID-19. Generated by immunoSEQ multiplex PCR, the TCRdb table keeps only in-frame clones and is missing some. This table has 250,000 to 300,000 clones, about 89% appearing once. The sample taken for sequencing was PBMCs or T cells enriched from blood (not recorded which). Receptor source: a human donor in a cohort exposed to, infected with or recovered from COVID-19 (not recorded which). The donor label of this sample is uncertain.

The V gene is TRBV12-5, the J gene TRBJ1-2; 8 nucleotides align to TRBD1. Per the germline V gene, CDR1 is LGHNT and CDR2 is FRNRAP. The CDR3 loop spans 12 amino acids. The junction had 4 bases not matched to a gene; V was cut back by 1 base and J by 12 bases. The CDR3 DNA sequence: TGTGCTAGTGGTTTGGAGGGACAGGACAACACCTTC. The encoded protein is CASGLEGQDNTF.

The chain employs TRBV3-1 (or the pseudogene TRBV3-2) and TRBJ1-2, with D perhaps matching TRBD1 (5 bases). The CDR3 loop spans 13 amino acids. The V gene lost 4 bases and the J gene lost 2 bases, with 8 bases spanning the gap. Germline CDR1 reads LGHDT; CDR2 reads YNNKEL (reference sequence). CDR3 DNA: TGTGCCAGCAGCCGGACATCGAACTATGGCTACACCTTC. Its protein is CASSRTSNYGYTF.

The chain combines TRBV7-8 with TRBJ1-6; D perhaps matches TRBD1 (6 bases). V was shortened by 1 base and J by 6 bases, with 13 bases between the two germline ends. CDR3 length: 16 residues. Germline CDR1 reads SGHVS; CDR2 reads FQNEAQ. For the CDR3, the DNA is TGTGCCAGCAGCTTAGGTCGGACAGCGACTAATTCACCCCTCCACTTT. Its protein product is CASSLGRTATNSPLHF.

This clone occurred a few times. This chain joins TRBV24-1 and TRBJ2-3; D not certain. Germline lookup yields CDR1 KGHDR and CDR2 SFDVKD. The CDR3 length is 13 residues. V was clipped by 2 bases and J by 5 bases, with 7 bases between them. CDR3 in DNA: TGTGCCACCAGTGATTGGCTTAAAGATACGCAGTATTTT. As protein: CATSDWLKDTQYF.

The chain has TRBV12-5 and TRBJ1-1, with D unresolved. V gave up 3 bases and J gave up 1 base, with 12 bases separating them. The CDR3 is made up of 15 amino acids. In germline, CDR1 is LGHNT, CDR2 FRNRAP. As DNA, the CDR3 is TGTGCTAGTGGTTTTTCCCCCCAGGAGAACACTGAAGCTTTCTTT. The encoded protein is CASGFSPQENTEAFF.

DNA for the CDR3: TGTGCTAGTGGTTTGGCCCTACGCGGACTAGCGGGGGGGAGCTCCTACAATGAGCAGTTCTTC. It yields the protein CASGLALRGLAGGSSYNEQFF. The rearrangement links TRBV12-5 to TRBJ2-1; 15 positions agree with TRBD2. Germline V lookup: CDR1 LGHNT, CDR2 FRNRAP. V trimming: 1 base; J trimming: 0 bases; junction bases outside the gene matches: 10. The CDR3 loop spans 21 amino acids.

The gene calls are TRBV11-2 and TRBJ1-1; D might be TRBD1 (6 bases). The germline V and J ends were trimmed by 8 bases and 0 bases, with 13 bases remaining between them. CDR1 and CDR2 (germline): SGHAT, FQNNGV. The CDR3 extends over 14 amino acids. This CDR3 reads CASETGNLNTEAFF. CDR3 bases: TGTGCCAGCGAAACAGGGAATTTGAACACTGAAGCTTTCTTT.

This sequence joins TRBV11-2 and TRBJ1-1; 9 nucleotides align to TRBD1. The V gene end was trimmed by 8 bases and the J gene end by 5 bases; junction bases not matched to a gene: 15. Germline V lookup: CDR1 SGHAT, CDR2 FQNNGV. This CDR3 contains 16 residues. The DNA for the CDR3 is TGTGCCAGCCGCCCAGGGCTTGACAGGGGGAGGACTGAAGCTTTCTTT. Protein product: CASRPGLDRGRTEAFF.

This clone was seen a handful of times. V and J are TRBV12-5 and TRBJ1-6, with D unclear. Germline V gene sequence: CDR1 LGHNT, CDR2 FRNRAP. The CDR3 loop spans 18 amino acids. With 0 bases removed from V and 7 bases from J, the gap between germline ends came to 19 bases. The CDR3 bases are TGTGCTAGTGGTTTGGTACATGGCGGGGAGCGGCAGAATTCACCCCTCCACTTT. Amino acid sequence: CASGLVHGGERQNSPLHF.

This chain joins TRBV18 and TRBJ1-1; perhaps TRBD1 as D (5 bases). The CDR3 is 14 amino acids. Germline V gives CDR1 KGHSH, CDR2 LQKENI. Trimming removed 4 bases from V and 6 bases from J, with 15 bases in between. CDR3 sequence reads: CASSRHRDLAEAFF. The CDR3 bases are TGTGCCAGCTCACGGCACCGGGACTTAGCTGAAGCTTTCTTT.

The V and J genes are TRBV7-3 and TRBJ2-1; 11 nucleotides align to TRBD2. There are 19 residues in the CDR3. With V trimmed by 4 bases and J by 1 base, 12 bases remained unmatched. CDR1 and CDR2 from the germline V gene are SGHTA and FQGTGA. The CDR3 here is CASSSPTSGGAHSYNEQFF. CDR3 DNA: TGTGCCAGCAGCTCCCCCACTAGCGGGGGCGCCCATTCCTACAATGAGCAGTTCTTC.

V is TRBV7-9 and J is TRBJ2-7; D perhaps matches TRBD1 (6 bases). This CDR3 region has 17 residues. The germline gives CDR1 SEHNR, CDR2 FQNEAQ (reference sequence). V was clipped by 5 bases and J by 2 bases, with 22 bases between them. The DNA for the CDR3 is TGTGCCAGCAGCCATAAGGGGGAACAGGGTCCTACCTACGAGCAGTACTTC. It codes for CASSHKGEQGPTYEQYF.

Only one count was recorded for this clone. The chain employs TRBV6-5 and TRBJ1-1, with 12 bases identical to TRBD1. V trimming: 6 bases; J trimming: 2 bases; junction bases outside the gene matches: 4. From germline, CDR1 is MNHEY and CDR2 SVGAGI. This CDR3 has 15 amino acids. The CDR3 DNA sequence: TGTGCCAGCAGGGCCGGGACAGGGGGCAACACTGAAGCTTTCTTT. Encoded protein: CASRAGTGGNTEAFF.

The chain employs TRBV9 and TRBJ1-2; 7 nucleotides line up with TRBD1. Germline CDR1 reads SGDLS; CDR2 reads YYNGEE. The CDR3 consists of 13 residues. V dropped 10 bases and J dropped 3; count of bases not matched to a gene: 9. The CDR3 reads CASSQGDDYGYTF. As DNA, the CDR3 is TGTGCCTCCAGCCAGGGGGACGACTATGGCTACACCTTC.

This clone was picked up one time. The CDR3 region has the DNA TGCGCCAGCAGTTACAGCAGGGAATCGAATGGCTACACCTTC. Its protein product is CASSYSRESNGYTF. The J gene is TRBJ1-2, the V gene TRBV4-3; weak D call: TRBD1 (5 bases). Looked up from germline, CDR1 is LGHNA and CDR2 is YSLEER. Trimming shortened V by 6 bases and J by 6 bases, and 17 bases separated the two germline ends. The CDR3 runs 14 residues.

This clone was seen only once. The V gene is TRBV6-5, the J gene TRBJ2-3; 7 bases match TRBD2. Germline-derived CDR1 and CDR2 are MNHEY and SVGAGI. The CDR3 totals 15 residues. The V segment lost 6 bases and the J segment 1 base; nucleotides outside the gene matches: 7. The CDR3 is CASRRAGEGTDTQYF. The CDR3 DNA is TGTGCCAGCAGGCGGGCGGGGGAAGGCACAGATACGCAGTATTTT.

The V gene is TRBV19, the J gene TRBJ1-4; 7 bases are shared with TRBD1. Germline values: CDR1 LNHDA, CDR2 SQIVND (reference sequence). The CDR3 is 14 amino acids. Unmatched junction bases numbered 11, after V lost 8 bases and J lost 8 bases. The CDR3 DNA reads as TGTGCCAGTTGCCGATCAGGGGGACGGGAAAAACTGTTTTTT. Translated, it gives CASCRSGGREKLFF.

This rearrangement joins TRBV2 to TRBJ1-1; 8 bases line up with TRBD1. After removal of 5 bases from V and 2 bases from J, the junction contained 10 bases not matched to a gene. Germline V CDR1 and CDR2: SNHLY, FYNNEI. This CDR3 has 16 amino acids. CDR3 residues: CASSRRTGIPNTEAFF. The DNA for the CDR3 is TGTGCCAGCAGTAGGAGGACAGGGATCCCTAACACTGAAGCTTTCTTT.

CDR3 sequence: CASSPGTGSNQPQHF. The CDR3 DNA reads TGTGCCAGCAGCCCCGGGACAGGTAGCAATCAGCCCCAGCATTTT. V gene TRBV27 combines with J gene TRBJ1-5; 8 bases align to TRBD1. V dropped 6 bases and J dropped 0; count of bases not matched to a gene: 4. CDR1 is MNHEY, CDR2 SMNVEV, per germline (reference sequence). The CDR3 has 15 residues.

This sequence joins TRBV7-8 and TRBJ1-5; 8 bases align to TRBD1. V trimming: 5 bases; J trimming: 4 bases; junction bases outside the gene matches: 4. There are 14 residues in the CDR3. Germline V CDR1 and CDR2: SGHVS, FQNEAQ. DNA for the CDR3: TGTGCCAGCAGCCAGGACAGGGCGAATCAGCCCCAGCATTTT. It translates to CASSQDRANQPQHF.

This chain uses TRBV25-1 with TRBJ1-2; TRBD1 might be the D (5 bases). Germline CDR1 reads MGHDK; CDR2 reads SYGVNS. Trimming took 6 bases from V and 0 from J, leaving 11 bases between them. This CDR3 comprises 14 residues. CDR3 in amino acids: CASRGRATNYGYTF. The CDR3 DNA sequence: TGTGCCAGCAGGGGCAGGGCAACTAACTATGGCTACACCTTC.

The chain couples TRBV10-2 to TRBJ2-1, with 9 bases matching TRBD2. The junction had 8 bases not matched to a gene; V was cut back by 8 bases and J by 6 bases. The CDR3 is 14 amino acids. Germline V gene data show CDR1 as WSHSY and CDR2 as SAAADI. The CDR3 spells CASRTGTSSNEQFF. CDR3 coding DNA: TGCGCCAGCCGAACCGGGACTAGCTCCAATGAGCAGTTCTTC.

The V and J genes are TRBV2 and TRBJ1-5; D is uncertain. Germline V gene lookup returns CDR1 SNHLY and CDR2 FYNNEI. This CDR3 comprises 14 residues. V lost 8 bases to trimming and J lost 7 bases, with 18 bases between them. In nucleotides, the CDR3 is TGTGCCAGCGCCGAAACCGGGAGCGTACAGCCCCAGCATTTT. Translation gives CASAETGSVQPQHF.

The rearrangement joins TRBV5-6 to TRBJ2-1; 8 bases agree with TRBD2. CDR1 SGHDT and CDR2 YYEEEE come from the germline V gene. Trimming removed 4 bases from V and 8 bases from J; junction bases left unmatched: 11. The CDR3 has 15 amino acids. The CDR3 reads CASSRTGLGGDEQFF. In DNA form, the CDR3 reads TGTGCCAGCAGCCGCACGGGACTAGGGGGGGATGAGCAGTTCTTC.

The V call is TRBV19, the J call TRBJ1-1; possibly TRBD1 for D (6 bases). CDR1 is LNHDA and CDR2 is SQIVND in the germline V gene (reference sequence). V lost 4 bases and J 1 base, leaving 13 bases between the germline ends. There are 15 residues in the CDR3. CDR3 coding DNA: TGTGCCAGTAGTAGGGGGGGGCAATCGAACACTGAAGCTTTCTTT. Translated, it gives CASSRGGQSNTEAFF.

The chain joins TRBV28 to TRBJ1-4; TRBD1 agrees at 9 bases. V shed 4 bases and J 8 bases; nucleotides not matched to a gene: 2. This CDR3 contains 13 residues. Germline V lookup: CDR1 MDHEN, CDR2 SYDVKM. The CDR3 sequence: CASSSGQGEKLFF. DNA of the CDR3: TGTGCCAGCAGTTCGGGACAGGGCGAAAAACTGTTTTTT.

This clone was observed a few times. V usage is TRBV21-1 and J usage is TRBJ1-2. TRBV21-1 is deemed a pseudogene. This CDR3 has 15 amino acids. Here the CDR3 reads CASRRQAWDSGGYTF. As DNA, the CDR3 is TGTGCCAGCAGAAGACAAGCTTGGGACTCTGGTGGCTACACCTTC.

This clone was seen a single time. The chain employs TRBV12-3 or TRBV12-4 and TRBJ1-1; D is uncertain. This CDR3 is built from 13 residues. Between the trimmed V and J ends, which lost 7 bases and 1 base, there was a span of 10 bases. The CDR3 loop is CASNLQENTEAFF. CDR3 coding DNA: TGTGCCAGCAACCTGCAGGAGAACACTGAAGCTTTCTTT.

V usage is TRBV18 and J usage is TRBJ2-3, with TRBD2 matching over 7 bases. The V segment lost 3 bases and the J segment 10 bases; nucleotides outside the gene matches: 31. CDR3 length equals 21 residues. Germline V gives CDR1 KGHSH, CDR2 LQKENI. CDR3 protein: CASSPAASGVASTDNQGAQYF. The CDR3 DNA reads TGTGCCAGCTCACCTGCGGCAAGCGGGGTGGCTAGCACAGATAATCAAGGAGCGCAGTATTTT. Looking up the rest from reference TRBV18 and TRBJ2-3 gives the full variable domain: NAGVMQNPRHLVRRRGQEARLRCSPMKGHSHVYWYRQLPEEGLKFMVYLQKENIIDESGMPKERFSAEFPKEGPSILRIQQVVRGDSAAYFCASSPAASGVASTDNQGAQYFGPGTRLTVL.

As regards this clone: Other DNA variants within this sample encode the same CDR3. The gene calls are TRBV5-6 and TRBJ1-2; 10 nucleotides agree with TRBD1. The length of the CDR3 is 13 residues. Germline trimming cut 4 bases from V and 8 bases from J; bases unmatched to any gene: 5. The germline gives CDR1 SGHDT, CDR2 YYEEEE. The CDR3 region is CASSRDRGNGYTF. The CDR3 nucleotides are TGTGCCAGCAGCCGGGACAGGGGTAACGGCTACACCTTC.

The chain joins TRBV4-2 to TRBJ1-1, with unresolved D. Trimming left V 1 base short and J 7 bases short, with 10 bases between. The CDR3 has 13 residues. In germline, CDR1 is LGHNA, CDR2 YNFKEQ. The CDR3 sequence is CASSQGGRNEAFF. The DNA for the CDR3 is TGTGCCAGCAGCCAAGGAGGAAGGAATGAAGCTTTCTTT.

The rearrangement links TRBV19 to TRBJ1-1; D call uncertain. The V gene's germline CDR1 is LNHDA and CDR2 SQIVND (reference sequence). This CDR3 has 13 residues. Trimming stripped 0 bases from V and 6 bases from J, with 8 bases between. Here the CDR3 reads CASSIELAPEAFF. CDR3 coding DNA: TGTGCCAGTAGTATAGAATTGGCACCTGAAGCTTTCTTT.